Each of the 24 T cell receptor beta chains below was sequenced from the same sample in a study of blood T cell repertoires in COVID-19. Sequencing was performed with immunoSEQ multiplex PCR; in TCRdb, only in-frame clones are kept and a portion is missing. The data contain about 180,000 clones, around 87% of them singletons. Specimen: peripheral blood. These receptor sequences come from a woman younger than 45 with active or convalescent COVID-19.

V and J are TRBV6-5 and TRBJ1-1; TRBD1 aligns across 7 bases. The V segment lost 8 bases and the J segment 7 bases; nucleotides outside the gene matches: 7. In germline, CDR1 is MNHEY, CDR2 SVGAGI. CDR3 length: 12 residues. CDR3 sequence: CASWWPGGEAFF. For the CDR3, the DNA is TGTGCCAGCTGGTGGCCAGGGGGTGAAGCTTTCTTT.

The chain joins TRBV6-4 to TRBJ2-2, with 8 positions matching TRBD1. The germline CDR1 and CDR2 sequences are MRHNA and SNTAGT. V shed 3 bases and J 6 bases; nucleotides not matched to a gene: 15. The CDR3 length is 18 residues. The DNA for the CDR3 is TGTGCCAGCAGTGATTCTGAAACCGGGACAGGTAAAGCCGGGGAGCTGTTTTTT. The encoded protein is CASSDSETGTGKAGELFF.

The chain joins TRBV28 to TRBJ1-1, with a possible D match to TRBD1 (5 bases). The CDR3 is made up of 11 amino acids. The germline gives CDR1 MDHEN, CDR2 SYDVKM. Trimming removed 6 bases at V and 7 bases at J, with 9 bases between. The CDR3 protein is CASSRQIEAFF. The CDR3 DNA sequence: TGTGCCAGCAGCAGACAGATTGAAGCTTTCTTT.

The J gene is TRBJ1-1, the V gene TRBV19; 9 bases are shared with TRBD1. The CDR3 contains 14 residues. V was pared by 5 bases and J by 4 bases, with 5 bases of the junction left unmatched. Per the germline V gene, CDR1 is LNHDA and CDR2 is SQIVND (reference sequence). Here the CDR3 reads CASSPYRGLTEAFF. The CDR3 region has the DNA TGTGCCAGTAGTCCTTACAGGGGGCTCACTGAAGCTTTCTTT. Supplemented by reference TRBV19 and TRBJ1-1, the full variable domain reads DGGITQSPKYLFRKEGQNVTLSCEQNLNHDAMYWYRQDPGQGLRLIYYSQIVNDFQKGDIAEGYSVSREKKESFPLTVTSAQKNPTAFYLCASSPYRGLTEAFFGQGTRLTVV.

This chain uses TRBV12-3 or TRBV12-4 with TRBJ1-1; TRBD1 is a possible D gene (5 bases). This CDR3 has 13 amino acids. Trimming stripped 3 bases from V and 3 bases from J, with 8 bases between. CDR3: CASSLAGYTEAFF. The CDR3 nucleotides read TGTGCCAGCAGTTTGGCAGGGTACACTGAAGCTTTCTTT.

This chain links TRBV7-9 with TRBJ2-3, with 9 bases that match TRBD2. This CDR3 is built from 17 residues. Germline values: CDR1 SEHNR, CDR2 FQNEAQ (reference sequence). The trim removed 5 bases at V and 4 bases at J, leaving 13 bases unmatched. The CDR3 protein is CASSPGGWRGGPDTQYF. The CDR3 DNA reads TGTGCCAGCAGCCCAGGGGGTTGGCGGGGGGGCCCAGATACGCAGTATTTT.

The V gene is TRBV7-4, the J gene TRBJ2-3; D possibly corresponds to TRBD2 (7 bases). V lost 8 bases and J lost 2, with 17 bases in between. CDR1 is SGHVT and CDR2 is SQSDAQ in the germline V gene. This CDR3 is built from 15 residues. DNA of the CDR3: TGTGCCAGCTGGGGGGCGGGGGTTATCACAGATACGCAGTATTTT. This sequence encodes CASWGAGVITDTQYF.

The rearrangement links TRBV3-1 (or the pseudogene TRBV3-2) to TRBJ1-2; tentative D call: TRBD1 (6 bases). V gave up 4 bases and J gave up 4 bases, with 13 bases separating them. Germline CDR1 LGHDT, CDR2 YNNKEL (reference sequence). The CDR3 spans 14 residues. The CDR3 loop is CASSPLGQIYGYTF. The CDR3 bases are TGTGCCAGCAGCCCCTTAGGACAGATCTATGGCTACACCTTC.

The CDR3 nucleotides are TGCGCCAGCAGCTGGGACAGGGGGTACCAAGAGACCCAGTACTTC. Its translation: CASSWDRGYQETQYF. The rearrangement uses TRBV4-1 and TRBJ2-5, with 11 positions matching TRBD1. The ends lost 5 bases at V and 0 bases at J; junction bases unmatched: 2. The CDR3 has 15 residues. From germline, CDR1 is MGHRA and CDR2 YSYEKL.

The chain links TRBV11-2 to TRBJ1-2; the match to TRBD1 covers 8 bases. Per germline, CDR1 SGHAT and CDR2 FQNNGV. The V segment lost 7 bases and the J segment 5 bases; nucleotides outside the gene matches: 12. The CDR3 sequence is 15 residues long. The CDR3 DNA is TGTGCCAGCACAGACAGGGGAAGGGGTGGGTATGGCTACACCTTC. This sequence encodes CASTDRGRGGYGYTF.

The V and J genes are TRBV6-2 or TRBV6-3 and TRBJ2-3; the D is unclear. V was trimmed by 2 bases and J by 6 bases, leaving 3 bases between them. Germline loops: CDR1 MNHEY, CDR2 SVGEGT. The CDR3 loop spans 11 amino acids. The CDR3 loop is CASSYEDTQYF. In DNA form, the CDR3 reads TGTGCCAGCAGTTACGAGGATACGCAGTATTTT.

The chain links TRBV5-1 to TRBJ2-7; TRBD2 matches 8 bases. V lost 2 bases and J lost 4; bases outside the gene matches: 2. Germline lookup yields CDR1 SGHRS and CDR2 YFSETQ. The CDR3 contains 13 residues. CDR3 nucleotide sequence: TGCGCCAGCAGCTTCAGCGGGGGTTACGAGCAGTACTTC. This sequence encodes CASSFSGGYEQYF.

V gene TRBV28 combines with J gene TRBJ2-5; 7 bases are a match to TRBD1. J lost 3 bases, V lost 6 bases, and 7 bases had no gene match. The CDR3 consists of 14 residues. In germline, CDR1 is MDHEN, CDR2 SYDVKM. The CDR3 region has the DNA TGTGCCAGCAGCCTTCAAACAGGGGAAGAGACCCAGTACTTC. This encodes CASSLQTGEETQYF.

This chain links TRBV6-5 with TRBJ1-3, with 12 bases fitting TRBD1. Germline CDR1 MNHEY, CDR2 SVGAGI. This CDR3 is built from 15 residues. J lost 7 bases, V lost 3 bases, and 4 bases had no gene match. CDR3 region: CASSYGDRGLNTIYF. The CDR3 DNA reads as TGTGCCAGCAGTTATGGGGACAGGGGGCTTAACACCATATATTTT.

V is TRBV3-1 (or the pseudogene TRBV3-2) and J is TRBJ1-1; perhaps TRBD1 as D (6 bases). This CDR3 spans 13 amino acids. Between the trimmed V and J ends, which lost 1 base and 8 bases, there was a span of 11 bases. Per germline, CDR1 LGHDT and CDR2 YNNKEL (reference sequence). Written as DNA, the CDR3 is TGTGCCAGCAGCCAAGTTTTTCAGGGGGAAGCTTTCTTT. This encodes CASSQVFQGEAFF.

This chain connects TRBV18 to TRBJ2-5; D gene ambiguous. The V gene lost 3 bases and the J gene lost 2 bases, with 7 bases spanning the gap. The germline V gene encodes CDR1 KGHSH and CDR2 LQKENI. The CDR3 length is 13 residues. The CDR3 sequence: CASSPPNQETQYF. In nucleotides, the CDR3 is TGTGCCAGCTCACCCCCAAATCAAGAGACCCAGTACTTC.

The rearrangement uses TRBV19 and TRBJ2-5, with a possible D match to TRBD2 (5 bases). The CDR3 runs to 15 residues. Trimming removed 3 bases at V and 0 bases at J, with 11 bases between. Germline CDR1 reads LNHDA; CDR2 reads SQIVND (reference sequence). The chain's CDR3 is CASSISTTHQETQYF. CDR3 in DNA: TGTGCCAGTAGTATTTCGACTACCCACCAAGAGACCCAGTACTTC.

This clone was counted only a few times. V usage is TRBV11-2 and J usage is TRBJ2-7, with TRBD1 matching 7 bases. Germline V gives CDR1 SGHAT, CDR2 FQNNGV. The CDR3 covers 15 residues. After removal of 1 base from V and 6 bases from J, the junction contained 9 bases not matched to a gene. The CDR3 nucleotides are TGTGCCAGCAGCTTAGTTAGGACAGGAAGTGGCGAGCAGTACTTC. Translation: CASSLVRTGSGEQYF.

This clone was detected only a few times. The rearrangement joins TRBV28 to TRBJ1-2, with a weak D call TRBD1 (5 bases). Trimming removed 8 bases from V and 6 bases from J, with 16 bases in between. The CDR3 is 13 residues long. In germline, CDR1 is MDHEN, CDR2 SYDVKM. CDR3 DNA: TGTGCCAGCTCATACGGGGGTGGGGATGGCTACACCTTC. Protein: CASSYGGGDGYTF.

The chain joins TRBV3-1 (or the pseudogene TRBV3-2) to TRBJ1-2; 9 bases match TRBD1. The trim removed 2 bases at V and 2 bases at J, leaving 6 bases unmatched. This CDR3 contains 16 residues. CDR1 and CDR2 (germline): LGHDT, YNNKEL (reference sequence). The CDR3 sequence is CASSQLRDRANYGYTF. CDR3 coding DNA: TGTGCCAGCAGCCAACTACGGGACAGGGCCAACTATGGCTACACCTTC.

A word on this clone: Other DNA sequences of this sample code for an identical CDR3. The V and J genes are TRBV7-9 and TRBJ1-2; D gene unclear. The germline V and J ends were trimmed by 1 base and 5 bases, with 8 bases remaining between them. This CDR3 is 13 amino acids long. Germline CDR1 is SEHNR and CDR2 is FQNEAQ (reference sequence). This chain's CDR3 is CASSLGTAYGYTF. In DNA form, the CDR3 reads TGTGCCAGCAGCTTAGGGACTGCTTATGGCTACACCTTC.

The chain links TRBV7-2 to TRBJ1-5; 8 bases line up with TRBD1. This CDR3 contains 15 residues. In germline, CDR1 is SGHTA, CDR2 FQGNSA. V lost 4 bases, J lost 2 bases, and 4 bases stayed unmatched. CDR3 DNA: TGTGCCAGCAGCTCAGACAGGGGACGCAATCAGCCCCAGCATTTT. This codes for CASSSDRGRNQPQHF.

The chain combines TRBV5-1 with TRBJ2-1; TRBD2 matches at 13 bases. The V gene end was trimmed by 4 bases and the J gene end by 7 bases; junction bases not matched to a gene: 5. Germline V gene sequence: CDR1 SGHRS, CDR2 YFSETQ. The CDR3 runs 15 residues. CDR3: CASSPTSGRWNEQFF. CDR3 DNA sequence: TGCGCCAGCAGCCCGACTAGCGGGAGGTGGAATGAGCAGTTCTTC.

The chain is built from TRBV9 and TRBJ1-1, with 8 bases lining up with TRBD1. CDR1 SGDLS and CDR2 YYNGEE come from the germline V gene. Trimming removed 0 bases from V and 0 bases from J; junction bases left unmatched: 4. CDR3 size: 16 residues. CDR3 residues: CASSVGTGTMNTEAFF. As DNA, the CDR3 is TGTGCCAGCAGCGTAGGGACAGGGACTATGAACACTGAAGCTTTCTTT.